This T cell receptor beta chain appears in the sequencing data of a study of vaccination and CD4 T cells after COVID-19 (dated 2022 in TCRdb). Study-level background: Every convalescent patient had a positive nasal swab PCR test for SARS-CoV-2, with mild disease in under ten patients and severe disease in one. The convalescent cohort included six males and four females, with two Hispanic individuals, seven Caucasians, two Asians and one multiracial person. Participants got two doses of the Pfizer-BioNTech BNT162b2 vaccine (n=8) or two doses of the Moderna mRNA-1273 vaccine (n=2). Post-COVID blood samples were collected from convalescent patients a median of about 92 days after diagnosis, with a range of roughly 35 to 170 days. The time from the second vaccine dose to post-vaccine blood sampling had a median of roughly 70 days and ranged from about 12 to 241 days. The cultures were stimulated with overlapping spike peptide pools from SARS-CoV-2 and from the common cold coronaviruses HCoV-NL63, HCoV-OC43 and HCoV-229E. As controls, cultures received a CEFX viral epitope pool (the positive control), an HIV-1 Nef peptide pool (the negative control), or no peptide at all. In over 8 COVID-19 convalescent patients and a handful of infection-naive healthy vaccine recipients, the spike-specific CD4+ TCR repertoire before mRNA vaccination was compared with the repertoire after mRNA vaccination. Broader findings and caveats from the paper: Although the median number of SARS-CoV-2-reactive clonotypes went up from roughly 20 after infection to around 40 after vaccination, the increase was not significant. Of the vaccine-specific clones found in convalescent patients, nearly all (304 of 307) were mono-reactive for SARS-CoV-2 spike instead of being cross-reactive with common cold coronaviruses. Only a relatively small number of convalescent patients were included in the study, and early timepoints following natural infection were not analyzed. In convalescent patients, a median about 86% of post-vaccine SARS-CoV-2-reactive clones were detected only after vaccination, and vaccine-specific priming was suggested by this finding.

Trimming leaves V shorter by 3 bases and J shorter by 10 bases, with the junction holding 5 bases beyond the gene matches. The germline V gene yields SGHVS for CDR1 and FQNEAQ for CDR2. Measured from the cysteine to the phenylalanine, the CDR3 is 14 residues long. Only the CDR3 portion is preserved as DNA: 42 bases, with reading frame beginning at the first base. The treatment or condition label on this specimen signifies: roughly ten-day PBMC culture with coronavirus spike peptide pools or control peptides (ViraFEST assay). To expand antigen-specific T cells with peptide pools and then pick out the expanded clonotypes through TCR sequencing, the study relied on the ViraFEST assay. The convalescent patients' positive SARS-CoV-2 PCR tests fell between March and December 2020, which was before the Alpha, Beta and Delta variants emerged in the United States. Each well held 2.2 million or so PBMCs cultured with roughly 10 ug/ml peptide pools in IMDM containing around 5% human AB serum and 8 to 10 IU/ml IL-2. On days 3 and 7, half of the culture medium was replaced with fresh IL-2-containing medium. After roughly 9 days of culture, CD4+ T cells were isolated by negative selection with the EasySep CD4+ T cell isolation kit. PBMCs were separated from whole blood using Ficoll-Paque Plus gradient centrifugation and then either used fresh or cryopreserved at -140C. Each culture condition was generally run in triplicate wells.

The table lists this clonotype with a few counts. There is no known antigen for this receptor. No much larger clonotype is one base removed from it; base qualities were not supplied. Library preparation used PCR. TCR sequencing of DNA from cultured CD4+ T cells used the Oncomine TCR Beta short-read assay at the Johns Hopkins FTIC core. The QIAamp micro DNA kit was used to extract genomic DNA from the cultured CD4+ T cells. The Oncomine TCR Beta libraries from cultured CD4+ T cells were pooled using unique dual indexes and then sequenced on an Illumina iSeq 100. In the source study's methods: Non-productive sequences were removed, and CDR3s that did not start with C, did not end with F or W, or were shorter than 7 amino acids were discarded. Antigen-specific clonotypes were identified with the MANAFEST web application by comparing peptide-stimulated wells with reference and other culture wells. To be called positive, a clone needed an FDR below 0.05, an odds ratio above 5, and a productive frequency above 0.1% in at least two of three replicate wells. A clonotype was classed as cross-reactive if the clonotype showed significant expansion both in SARS-CoV-2 spike wells and in at least one common cold coronavirus spike condition. CDR3 homology was assessed with Levenshtein distances (stringdist) and unrooted phylogenetic trees (ape) in R version 3.6.1. Using fastp trimming at Q25 and MiXCR clonotype assembly, TCRdb reanalyzed the public sequencing data and kept in-frame beta chains. Rows merge per CDR3 protein into single entries with the most common DNA and genes. Clone size and V and J calls follow TCRdb, not the original study. The sample yields under 20,000 distinct CDR3 sequences; 40% were counted once. Of the sample, over 8% is held by the ten largest clones.

The chain employs TRBV7-8 and TRBJ1-6; the central 8 bases match TRBD1. The source is a human donor who had recovered from COVID-19. The material sequenced was CD4+ T cells from blood, cultured in vitro, taken after SARS-CoV-2 vaccination. DNA sequence: TGTGCCAGCAGCTTTGACAGGGGAGGCTCACCCCTCCACTTT. Translation gives CASSFDRGGSPLHF.